This T cell receptor beta chain was documented in a study of early T cells in non-severe SARS-CoV-2 infection. Overall study context: Chains stayed unpaired after sequencing of bulk RNA from unsorted whole blood.

Findings of the study overall: Private and CD4 specificities were missed by VDJdb matching, skewed to anti-spike CD8.

Unique molecular identifier tags were affixed to discrete cDNA molecules. TCRdb reprocessed the 5' RACE reads with MiXCR, giving one entry per CDR3 protein. The table records about 59,000 distinct CDR3 sequences, less than 15% of them present only once. Of note for this clonotype: The antigen remains unidentified. Relative to the germline gene, one junction end is altered; a read error may explain this.

The CDR3 extends over 12 amino acids. The germline V gene has CDR1 DFQATT and CDR2 SNEGSKA (reference sequence). The sequences come from whole blood, collected at baseline. This chain connects TRBV20-1 to TRBJ2-7, with TRBD1 matching over 10 bases. This TCR came from an adult who was a healthcare worker with PCR-confirmed SARS-CoV-2 infection or an uninfected control (not recorded which). CDR3 DNA sequence: TGCAGTGCTCGAGACAGGGGGCAGGAGCAGTACTTC. Protein product: CSARDRGQEQYF.